This entry lists 10 T cell receptor beta chains sequenced from one sample in a study of early T cells in non-severe SARS-CoV-2 infection. MiXCR was run by TCRdb on the 5' RACE reads, yielding one entry per CDR3 protein. Counted here are under 60,000 distinct CDR3 sequences, about 8.2% occurring once; the ten biggest clones make up around 9.4%. Material: whole blood. The origin of the receptors is an adult who was a healthcare worker with PCR-confirmed SARS-CoV-2 infection or an uninfected control (not recorded which).

This clonotype has more than one count but fewer than ten. The V gene is TRBV6-6, the J gene TRBJ1-2, with D perhaps TRBD1 (5 bases). From germline, CDR1 is MNHNY and CDR2 SVGAGI (reference sequence). Trimming cost V 6 bases and J 4 bases, with 12 bases left between them. This CDR3 region has 13 residues. CDR3 in amino acids: CASSRDASYGYTF. CDR3 nucleotides: TGTGCCAGCAGCAGGGACGCGAGCTATGGCTACACCTTC.

This chain connects TRBV4-1 to TRBJ2-3; the D call may be TRBD1 or TRBD2 (5 bases each). This CDR3 has 17 amino acids. Germline V CDR1 and CDR2: MGHRA, YSYEKL. V lost 0 bases and J 0 bases, leaving 13 bases between the germline ends. The CDR3 coding sequence is TGCGCCAGCAGCCAAGATGGGACGGTGGCTAGCACAGATACGCAGTATTTT. Translating it yields CASSQDGTVASTDTQYF.

The V call is TRBV2, the J call TRBJ2-5; D possibly corresponds to TRBD2 (6 bases). Trimming took off 10 bases at V and 5 bases at J, with 17 bases between the two ends. This CDR3 has 13 amino acids. In germline, CDR1 is SNHLY, CDR2 FYNNEI. CDR3 DNA: TGTGCCATAAGGGGACTTACAGACGAGACCCAGTACTTC. Its translation: CAIRGLTDETQYF.

This clonotype was seen ten or more times. CDR3 in amino acids: CASRVYNYGYTF. DNA of the CDR3: TGTGCCAGCAGGGTATATAACTATGGCTACACCTTC. The chain is built from TRBV27 and TRBJ1-2; D unclear. The V gene's germline CDR1 is MNHEY and CDR2 SMNVEV (reference sequence). V lost 6 bases and J lost 1, with 6 bases in between. This CDR3 contains 12 residues.

In this sample, this clonotype turned up many times. The chain uses TRBV2 and TRBJ1-1; possibly TRBD1 for D (5 bases). V shed 8 bases and J shed 3 bases, with 13 bases lying between them. The CDR3 extends over 13 amino acids. From germline, CDR1 is SNHLY and CDR2 FYNNEI. CDR3 region: CASLVPGDTEAFF. The CDR3 DNA reads as TGTGCCAGCCTAGTCCCGGGGGACACTGAAGCTTTCTTT.

The chain uses TRBV10-3 and TRBJ2-3; D remains ambiguous. The CDR3 spans 14 residues. The germline gives CDR1 ENHRY, CDR2 SYGVKD. Trimming pared 5 bases from V and 1 base from J, leaving 10 bases between. CDR3 loop: CAISLDSGTDTQYF. The DNA of the CDR3 is TGTGCCATCAGTTTAGATAGTGGCACAGATACGCAGTATTTT.

This clonotype was detected a few times. This sequence joins TRBV6-2 or TRBV6-3 and TRBJ2-7; no firm D call. Germline CDR1 reads MNHEY; CDR2 reads SVGEGT. V gave up 2 bases and J gave up 4 bases, with 15 bases separating them. The CDR3 length is 15 residues. The CDR3, as DNA: TGTGCCAGCAGTTACCGAATCCAAGTATTATACGAGCAGTACTTC. Residues: CASSYRIQVLYEQYF.

This clonotype has only a few counts. The chain links TRBV7-2 to TRBJ2-3; the match to TRBD2 covers 8 bases. Germline assignment: CDR1 SGHTA and CDR2 FQGNSA. V lost 1 base, J lost 5 bases, and 11 bases stayed unmatched. The CDR3 runs to 17 residues. The CDR3: CASSLGPRGGLRDTQYF. DNA for the CDR3: TGTGCCAGCAGCTTAGGGCCCCGGGGGGGCCTGAGAGATACGCAGTATTTT.

This clonotype was observed many times. The chain couples TRBV5-1 to TRBJ2-5; 10 nucleotides align to TRBD2. Trimming took 3 bases from V and 5 from J; bases not matched to a gene: 4. The CDR3 length is 14 residues. The germline V gene encodes CDR1 SGHRS and CDR2 YFSETQ. The CDR3 coding sequence is TGCGCCAGCAGCTCAACTAGCGGGGACGAGACCCAGTACTTC. Residues: CASSSTSGDETQYF. The full variable domain, its missing parts supplied by reference TRBV5-1 and TRBJ2-5, is KAGVTQTPRYLIKTRGQQVTLSCSPISGHRSVSWYQQTPGQGLQFLFEYFSETQRNKGNFPGRFSGRQFSNSRSEMNVSTLELGDSALYLCASSSTSGDETQYFGPGTRLLVL.

V is TRBV27 and J is TRBJ2-1; possible D gene TRBD1, 5 bases. CDR1 and CDR2 (germline): MNHEY, SMNVEV (reference sequence). The V gene lost 5 bases and the J gene lost 4 bases, with 15 bases spanning the gap. This CDR3 spans 15 amino acids. The CDR3 nucleotides read TGTGCCAGCAGTGATACAGGTCCCTTTTACAATGAGCAGTTCTTC. The encoded protein is CASSDTGPFYNEQFF.